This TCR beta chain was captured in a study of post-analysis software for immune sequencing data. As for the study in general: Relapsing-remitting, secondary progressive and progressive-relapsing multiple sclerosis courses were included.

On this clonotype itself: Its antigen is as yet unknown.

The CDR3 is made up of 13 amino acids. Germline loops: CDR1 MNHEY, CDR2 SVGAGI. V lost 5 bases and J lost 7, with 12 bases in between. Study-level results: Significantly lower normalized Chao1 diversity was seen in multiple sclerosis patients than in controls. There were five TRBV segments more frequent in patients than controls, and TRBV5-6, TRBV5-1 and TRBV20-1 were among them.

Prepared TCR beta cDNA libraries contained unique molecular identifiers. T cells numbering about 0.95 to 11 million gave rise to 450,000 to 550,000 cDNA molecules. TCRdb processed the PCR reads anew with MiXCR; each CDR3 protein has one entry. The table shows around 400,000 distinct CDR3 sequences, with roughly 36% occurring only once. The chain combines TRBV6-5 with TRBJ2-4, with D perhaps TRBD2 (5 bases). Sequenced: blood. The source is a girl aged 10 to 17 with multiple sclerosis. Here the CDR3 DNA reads TGTGCCAGCAGTCCCTCCCCGGGGAACATTCAGTACTTC. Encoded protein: CASSPSPGNIQYF.